These 11 T cell receptor beta chains share one sample of origin, sequenced in a study of blood T cell repertoires in COVID-19. Assay used: immunoSEQ multiplex PCR; TCRdb lists only in-frame clones, some missing. The table shows 200,000 to 300,000 clones, with over 70% occurring only once. Sequencing input: peripheral blood. These receptors were collected from a woman between 35 and 50 years old who had recovered from COVID-19.

The chain combines TRBV28 with TRBJ1-2; D may be TRBD1 (5 bases). V was pared by 2 bases and J by 1 base, with 8 bases between. The CDR3 runs 14 residues. Germline loops: CDR1 MDHEN, CDR2 SYDVKM. CDR3 sequence: CASSLETDNYGYTF. The CDR3 DNA follows: TGTGCCAGCAGTTTAGAGACAGATAACTATGGCTACACCTTC.

This sequence joins TRBV10-2 and TRBJ1-5; no clear D gene. Germline lookup yields CDR1 WSHSY and CDR2 SAAADI. With 2 bases removed from V and 5 bases from J, the gap between germline ends came to 7 bases. The CDR3 loop spans 13 amino acids. CDR3 loop: CASSELQYQPQHF. Here the CDR3 DNA reads TGCGCCAGCAGTGAGCTCCAGTATCAGCCCCAGCATTTT.

This chain uses TRBV3-1 (or the pseudogene TRBV3-2) with TRBJ2-5; maybe TRBD1 (5 bases). V gave up 4 bases and J gave up 7 bases, with 19 bases separating them. The CDR3 has 15 residues. Looked up from germline, CDR1 is LGHDT and CDR2 is YNNKEL (reference sequence). The CDR3 DNA follows: TGTGCCAGCAGCCGCCCGCAGGGCGGTATCGGGACCCAGTACTTC. Its translation is CASSRPQGGIGTQYF.

The chain employs TRBV6-6 and TRBJ1-4, with D maybe TRBD1 (6 bases). Looked up from germline, CDR1 is MNHNY and CDR2 is SVGAGI (reference sequence). The CDR3 consists of 15 residues. Trimming took off 6 bases at V and 8 bases at J, with 19 bases between the two ends. The chain's CDR3 is CASRISGVQGEKLFF. CDR3 bases: TGTGCCAGCAGAATCTCCGGGGTCCAGGGGGAAAAACTGTTTTTT.

The V gene is TRBV14, the J gene TRBJ2-7, with D maybe TRBD2 (6 bases). Germline values: CDR1 SGHDN, CDR2 FVKESK. Trimming removed 4 bases at V and 1 base at J, with 17 bases between. The CDR3 has 16 amino acids. CDR3 DNA sequence: TGTGCCAGCAGCCCCCTGGAGCGCGGGGTGTCCTACGAGCAGTACTTC. It yields the protein CASSPLERGVSYEQYF. The whole variable domain, remainder taken from reference TRBV14 and TRBJ2-7, is EAGVTQFPSHSVIEKGQTVTLRCDPISGHDNLYWYRRVMGKEIKFLLHFVKESKQDESGMPNNRFLAERTGGTYSTLKVQPAELEDSGVYFCASSPLERGVSYEQYFGPGTRLTVT.

This rearrangement joins TRBV7-2 to TRBJ1-2, with D hard to call. CDR3 length: 13 residues. The germline V gene has CDR1 SGHTA and CDR2 FQGNSA. Deletions cut 5 bases from V and 8 bases from J, with 15 bases between. The CDR3 protein is CASSQRRMTGYTF. DNA of the CDR3: TGTGCCAGCAGCCAGCGTAGGATGACCGGCTACACCTTC.

The chain couples TRBV6-5 to TRBJ1-1; TRBD1 matches 10 bases. The CDR3 is 14 amino acids. Germline V gene lookup returns CDR1 MNHEY and CDR2 SVGAGI. J lost 6 bases, V lost 5 bases, and 6 bases had no gene match. CDR3 coding DNA: TGTGCCAGCAGTATGACAGGGGGCGTCTCTGAAGCTTTCTTT. Encoded protein: CASSMTGGVSEAFF.

This clone showed up just a few times. This chain uses TRBV5-1 with TRBJ2-1; 12 bases fit TRBD1. J was trimmed by 10 bases and V by 4 bases; bases with no gene match: 9. Germline CDR1 reads SGHRS; CDR2 reads YFSETQ. The CDR3 is made up of 15 amino acids. CDR3 bases: TGCGCCAGCAGCCGGGGACAGGGGGCGCTTGGGGAGCAGTTCTTC. This encodes CASSRGQGALGEQFF.

The gene calls are TRBV11-2 and TRBJ1-3; 9 bases line up with TRBD1. The CDR3 runs 19 residues. The junction had 16 bases not matched to a gene; V was cut back by 7 bases and J by 0 bases. CDR1 SGHAT and CDR2 FQNNGV come from the germline V gene. CDR3 DNA sequence: TGTGCCAGCACCACCGCCCTGGGGACAGGGCTTACCTCTGGAAACACCATATATTTT. This encodes CASTTALGTGLTSGNTIYF.

The V and J genes are TRBV9 and TRBJ2-3; 8 bases agree with TRBD2. This CDR3 has 14 amino acids. Per the germline V gene, CDR1 is SGDLS and CDR2 is YYNGEE. J gave up 4 bases and V 8 bases, and 9 bases lay outside the gene matches. This CDR3 is CASTPGGDPDTQYF. CDR3 bases: TGTGCCAGTACCCCGGGGGGGGACCCAGATACGCAGTATTTT. Based on the CDR3 plus reference TRBV9 and TRBJ2-3, the full variable domain is DSGVTQTPKHLITATGQRVTLRCSPRSGDLSVYWYQQSLDQGLQFLIQYYNGEERAKGNILERFSAQQFPDLHSELNLSSLELGDSALYFCASTPGGDPDTQYFGPGTRLTVL.

The V and J genes are TRBV25-1 and TRBJ2-2; D is possibly TRBD1 (6 bases). V lost 0 bases and J 1 base, leaving 12 bases between the germline ends. There are 17 residues in the CDR3. Germline V lookup: CDR1 MGHDK, CDR2 SYGVNS. CDR3 nucleotides: TGTGCCAGCAGTGAATATTTAGGGACACGGAACACCGGGGAGCTGTTTTTT. Amino acids: CASSEYLGTRNTGELFF.